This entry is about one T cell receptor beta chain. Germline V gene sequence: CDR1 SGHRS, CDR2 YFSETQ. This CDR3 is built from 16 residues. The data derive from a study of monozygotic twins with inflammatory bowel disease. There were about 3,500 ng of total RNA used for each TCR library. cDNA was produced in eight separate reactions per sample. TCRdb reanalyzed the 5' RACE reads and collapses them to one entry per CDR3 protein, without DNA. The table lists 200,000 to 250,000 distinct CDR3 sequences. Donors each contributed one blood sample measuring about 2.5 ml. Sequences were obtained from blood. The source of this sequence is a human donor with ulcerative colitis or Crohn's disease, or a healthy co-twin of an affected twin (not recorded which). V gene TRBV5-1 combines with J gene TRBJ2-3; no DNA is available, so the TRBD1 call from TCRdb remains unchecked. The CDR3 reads CASSLAGDSPTDTQYF. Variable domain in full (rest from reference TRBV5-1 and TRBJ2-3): KAGVTQTPRYLIKTRGQQVTLSCSPISGHRSVSWYQQTPGQGLQFLFEYFSETQRNKGNFPGRFSGRQFSNSRSEMNVSTLELGDSALYLCASSLAGDSPTDTQYFGPGTRLTVL.